What follows is one T cell receptor beta chain and its context. What it binds is not known. This sample is part of a study of T cell responses to AZD1222 COVID-19 vaccine. General study points: The donor cohort was predominantly white British with a female majority, and clonal diversity may have been underestimated. None of the repertoires were sampled until the peak T cell response had passed. As reported, nearly half of all spike-specific TCRs target variant regions that are unmutated.

CDR3 length: 12 amino acids. Deletions cut 6 bases from V and 1 base from J, with 6 bases between. Repertoires were generated with immunoSEQ multiplex PCR, while TCRdb's copy carries only in-frame clones and drops some. The repertoire has roughly 150,000 clones, 87% of them found once; the top ten carry 0.85% to 1.2%. Sequencing was performed on peripheral blood, taken 28 days after the second AZD1222 dose. The V and J genes are TRBV12-3 or TRBV12-4 and TRBJ1-1; D not certain. The clonotype originates from an adult who received the AZD1222 COVID-19 vaccine. The CDR3 spells CASRRSNTEAFF. DNA of the CDR3: TGTGCCAGCAGAAGATCGAACACTGAAGCTTTCTTT.